This T cell receptor beta chain was identified during a study of blood T cell repertoires in COVID-19. Overall study context: From T cells, B-cell-depleted T cells, or PBMCs came the material, which was cDNA or gDNA.

Only in-frame clones appear in the TCRdb table, and some are missing; sequencing was by immunoSEQ multiplex PCR. The sample yields 35,000 to 50,000 clones, more than 70% seen once. CDR3 length equals 19 residues. Looked up from germline, CDR1 is SGHKS and CDR2 is YYEKEE (reference sequence). After removal of 2 bases from V and 2 bases from J, the junction contained 14 bases not matched to a gene. The material sequenced was peripheral blood. This receptor was obtained from an elderly woman with acute or convalescent COVID-19. The rearrangement joins TRBV5-5 to TRBJ2-2; 8 bases map to TRBD1. The CDR3 region has the DNA TGTGCCAGCAGCTTTGGGTTTTTCTCCGGGACAGGAAACACCGGGGAGCTGTTTTTT. Residues: CASSFGFFSGTGNTGELFF.